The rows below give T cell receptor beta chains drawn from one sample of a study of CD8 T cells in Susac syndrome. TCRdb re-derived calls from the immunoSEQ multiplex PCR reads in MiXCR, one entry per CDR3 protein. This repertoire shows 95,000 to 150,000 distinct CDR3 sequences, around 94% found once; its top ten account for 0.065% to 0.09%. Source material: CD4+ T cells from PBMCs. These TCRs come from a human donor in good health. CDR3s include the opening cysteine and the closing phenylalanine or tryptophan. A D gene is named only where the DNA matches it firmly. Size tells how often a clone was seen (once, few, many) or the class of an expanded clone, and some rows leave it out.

cdr3_aa: CASSLAYGQGRDGNQPQHF
cdr3_nt: TGTGCCAGCAGCTTAGCATACGGACAGGGGAGGGATGGCAATCAGCCCCAGCATTTT
j_call: TRBJ1-5
clone_size: once
v_call: TRBV7-2
d_call: TRBD1

cdr3_aa: CASSEFTSALDPYNEQFF
cdr3_nt: TGTGCCAGCAGTGAGTTCACTAGCGCGCTAGATCCCTACAATGAGCAGTTCTTC
j_call: TRBJ2-1
clone_size: NA
v_call: TRBV25-1
d_call: TRBD2

cdr3_aa: CASSGQLAGKTYEQYF
cdr3_nt: TGTGCCAGCAGTGGCCAACTAGCGGGAAAGACCTACGAGCAGTACTTC
j_call: TRBJ2-7
clone_size: NA
v_call: TRBV6-1
d_call: TRBD2

cdr3_aa: CAARWGSYNEQFF
cdr3_nt: TGTGCCGCAAGATGGGGGTCCTACAATGAGCAGTTCTTC
j_call: TRBJ2-1
clone_size: NA
v_call: TRBV7-2
d_call: NA

cdr3_aa: CSARQDYNTEAFF
cdr3_nt: TGCAGTGCTAGACAGGACTATAACACTGAAGCTTTCTTT
j_call: TRBJ1-1
clone_size: NA
v_call: TRBV20-1
d_call: NA

cdr3_aa: CASSSRANVLTF
cdr3_nt: TGTGCCAGCAGCTCACGGGCCAACGTCCTGACTTTC
j_call: TRBJ2-6
clone_size: NA
v_call: TRBV7-9
d_call: NA

cdr3_aa: CSVDGYYTDTQYF
cdr3_nt: TGCAGCGTTGATGGGTACTACACAGATACGCAGTATTTT
j_call: TRBJ2-3
clone_size: NA
v_call: TRBV29-1
d_call: NA

cdr3_aa: CASSQVEAAQPQHF
cdr3_nt: TGTGCCAGCTCACAGGTGGAGGCGGCTCAGCCCCAGCATTTT
j_call: TRBJ1-5
clone_size: NA
v_call: TRBV18
d_call: NA

cdr3_aa: CAISFDRSYEQYF
cdr3_nt: TGTGCCATCAGTTTCGACAGATCCTACGAGCAGTACTTC
j_call: TRBJ2-7
clone_size: once
v_call: TRBV10-3
d_call: NA

cdr3_aa: CASSPGQVTNTEAFF
cdr3_nt: TGTGCCAGCTCACCCGGACAGGTGACGAACACTGAAGCTTTCTTT
j_call: TRBJ1-1
clone_size: once
v_call: TRBV18
d_call: TRBD1

cdr3_aa: CASTIGLAGTGELFF
cdr3_nt: TGTGCCAGCACTATTGGACTAGCGGGAACCGGGGAGCTGTTTTTT
j_call: TRBJ2-2
clone_size: once
v_call: TRBV12-3/TRBV12-4
d_call: TRBD2

cdr3_aa: CASSYTVNSGNTIYF
cdr3_nt: TGTGCCAGCAGTTACACAGTTAACTCTGGAAACACCATATATTTT
j_call: TRBJ1-3
clone_size: NA
v_call: TRBV6-5
d_call: NA

cdr3_aa: CASTVRSTGAGGRTGELFF
cdr3_nt: TGTGCCAGCACCGTAAGGTCGACTGGAGCGGGAGGTCGAACCGGGGAGCTGTTTTTT
j_call: TRBJ2-2
clone_size: NA
v_call: TRBV11-2
d_call: TRBD2

cdr3_aa: CASSPRQGENNEQFF
cdr3_nt: TGTGCCAGCTCACCACGACAGGGAGAAAACAATGAGCAGTTCTTC
j_call: TRBJ2-1
clone_size: NA
v_call: TRBV18
d_call: TRBD1

cdr3_aa: CASSPRSYGSNQPQHF
cdr3_nt: TGTGCCAGCAGTCCACGGTCTTACGGGAGCAATCAGCCCCAGCATTTT
j_call: TRBJ1-5
clone_size: NA
v_call: TRBV12-3/TRBV12-4
d_call: NA

cdr3_aa: CSASVLGQGDYGYTF
cdr3_nt: TGCAGTGCTAGTGTTTTAGGACAGGGGGACTATGGCTACACCTTC
j_call: TRBJ1-2
clone_size: NA
v_call: TRBV20-1
d_call: TRBD1

cdr3_aa: CASSLVNPGDNEQFF
cdr3_nt: TGTGCCAGCAGCTTAGTGAACCCTGGGGACAATGAGCAGTTCTTC
j_call: TRBJ2-1
clone_size: NA
v_call: TRBV7-9
d_call: NA

cdr3_aa: CASSAQDQPQHF
cdr3_nt: TGTGCCAGCAGCGCACAAGATCAGCCCCAGCATTTT
j_call: TRBJ1-5
clone_size: NA
v_call: TRBV7-9
d_call: NA

cdr3_aa: CSASTSGSFPYEQYF
cdr3_nt: TGCAGTGCTAGCACTAGCGGGAGCTTCCCCTACGAGCAGTACTTC
j_call: TRBJ2-7
clone_size: NA
v_call: TRBV20-1
d_call: TRBD2

cdr3_aa: CASSLRNPRAEAFF
cdr3_nt: TGTGCCAGCAGCTTAAGAAACCCGCGCGCTGAAGCTTTCTTT
j_call: TRBJ1-1
clone_size: NA
v_call: TRBV7-2
d_call: NA

cdr3_aa: CATSRPDRSPYEQYF
cdr3_nt: TGTGCCACCAGCCGTCCCGACAGGTCCCCCTACGAGCAGTACTTC
j_call: TRBJ2-7
clone_size: NA
v_call: TRBV15
d_call: NA

cdr3_aa: CASSLEQGNTGELFF
cdr3_nt: TGTGCCAGCAGCTTAGAACAGGGGAACACCGGGGAGCTGTTTTTT
j_call: TRBJ2-2
clone_size: once
v_call: TRBV5-4
d_call: NA

cdr3_aa: CSVDSGRTREQFF
cdr3_nt: TGCAGCGTGGATAGCGGGAGAACGCGGGAGCAGTTCTTC
j_call: TRBJ2-1
clone_size: NA
v_call: TRBV29-1
d_call: TRBD2

cdr3_aa: CASSLEGWGDEKLFF
cdr3_nt: TGCGCCAGCAGCTTGGAGGGGTGGGGAGATGAAAAACTGTTTTTT
j_call: TRBJ1-4
clone_size: NA
v_call: TRBV5-1
d_call: NA

cdr3_aa: CASSEGVKLFF
cdr3_nt: TGTGCCAGCAGTGAGGGGGTAAAACTGTTTTTT
j_call: TRBJ1-4
clone_size: NA
v_call: TRBV2
d_call: NA

cdr3_aa: CASSFEGQRGQPQHF
cdr3_nt: TGTGCCAGCAGTTTTGAGGGCCAGAGGGGTCAGCCCCAGCATTTT
j_call: TRBJ1-5
clone_size: NA
v_call: TRBV12-3/TRBV12-4
d_call: NA

cdr3_aa: CASSLDRSSYEQYF
cdr3_nt: TGCGCCAGCAGCTTGGACAGGAGCTCCTACGAGCAGTACTTC
j_call: TRBJ2-7
clone_size: NA
v_call: TRBV5-1
d_call: NA

cdr3_aa: CASSPNSGGFETQYF
cdr3_nt: TGTGCCAGCAGCCCGAATAGTGGGGGTTTCGAGACCCAGTACTTC
j_call: TRBJ2-5
clone_size: NA
v_call: TRBV7-2
d_call: NA

cdr3_aa: CSATNRGETYYGYTF
cdr3_nt: TGCAGTGCTACCAACAGGGGGGAAACATACTATGGCTACACCTTC
j_call: TRBJ1-2
clone_size: NA
v_call: TRBV20-1
d_call: TRBD1

cdr3_aa: CASSGRTGETEAFF
cdr3_nt: TGTGCCAGCAGCGGAAGGACAGGGGAGACTGAAGCTTTCTTT
j_call: TRBJ1-1
clone_size: NA
v_call: TRBV9
d_call: TRBD1

cdr3_aa: CSVQPGQGNQPQHF
cdr3_nt: TGCAGCGTTCAACCGGGACAGGGTAATCAGCCCCAGCATTTT
j_call: TRBJ1-5
clone_size: NA
v_call: TRBV29-1
d_call: TRBD1

cdr3_aa: CASSRTRMNTEAFF
cdr3_nt: TGTGCCAGTAGCCGGACGAGGATGAACACTGAAGCTTTCTTT
j_call: TRBJ1-1
clone_size: NA
v_call: TRBV19
d_call: NA

cdr3_aa: CASNQQGDTEAFF
cdr3_nt: TGTGCCAGCAATCAACAGGGAGACACTGAAGCTTTCTTT
j_call: TRBJ1-1
clone_size: once
v_call: TRBV12-3/TRBV12-4
d_call: NA

cdr3_aa: CASSSGPTAGREQYF
cdr3_nt: TGTGCCAGCAGCTCCGGCCCGACAGCCGGTCGGGAGCAGTACTTC
j_call: TRBJ2-7
clone_size: NA
v_call: TRBV5-4
d_call: NA

cdr3_aa: CASSPPWDGTDTQYF
cdr3_nt: TGTGCCAGCTCACCACCCTGGGACGGCACAGATACGCAGTATTTT
j_call: TRBJ2-3
clone_size: NA
v_call: TRBV18
d_call: NA

cdr3_aa: CASSPNQEGDEQFF
cdr3_nt: TGTGCCAGCAGCCCGAATCAAGAGGGTGATGAGCAGTTCTTC
j_call: TRBJ2-1
clone_size: NA
v_call: TRBV3-1
d_call: NA

cdr3_aa: CSVVVWTAQGTYEQYF
cdr3_nt: TGCAGCGTTGTAGTTTGGACCGCACAGGGCACCTACGAGCAGTACTTC
j_call: TRBJ2-7
clone_size: NA
v_call: TRBV29-1
d_call: NA

cdr3_aa: CASSLGQGLLAFF
cdr3_nt: TGCGCCAGCAGCCTCGGACAGGGACTGCTGGCTTTCTTT
j_call: TRBJ1-1
clone_size: NA
v_call: TRBV4-3
d_call: TRBD1

cdr3_aa: CASSYTGHSTDTQYF
cdr3_nt: TGTGCCAGCAGTTACACGGGTCATAGCACAGATACGCAGTATTTT
j_call: TRBJ2-3
clone_size: NA
v_call: TRBV6-5
d_call: NA

cdr3_aa: CSVRGQGHNGYTF
cdr3_nt: TGCAGCGTGAGGGGACAGGGGCACAATGGCTACACCTTC
j_call: TRBJ1-2
clone_size: NA
v_call: TRBV29-1
d_call: TRBD1

cdr3_aa: CASSGDGRLYGYTF
cdr3_nt: TGTGCCAGCAGCGGGGACGGTCGTCTCTATGGCTACACCTTC
j_call: TRBJ1-2
clone_size: NA
v_call: TRBV9
d_call: NA

cdr3_aa: CSATRGDRASNYGYTF
cdr3_nt: TGCAGTGCTACCCGAGGGGACAGGGCCTCTAACTATGGCTACACCTTC
j_call: TRBJ1-2
clone_size: NA
v_call: TRBV20-1
d_call: TRBD1

cdr3_aa: CASSSSGLQGVEAFF
cdr3_nt: TGTGCCAGCAGTTCCAGCGGACTACAGGGTGTTGAAGCTTTCTTT
j_call: TRBJ1-1
clone_size: NA
v_call: TRBV12-3/TRBV12-4
d_call: NA

cdr3_aa: CAWGPRQGPGSPLHF
cdr3_nt: TGTGCCTGGGGACCCCGACAGGGCCCGGGGTCACCCCTCCACTTT
j_call: TRBJ1-6
clone_size: NA
v_call: TRBV30
d_call: TRBD1

cdr3_aa: CASRFGLATTDTQYF
cdr3_nt: TGTGCCAGCAGATTCGGACTAGCCACCACAGATACGCAGTATTTT
j_call: TRBJ2-3
clone_size: NA
v_call: TRBV3-1
d_call: TRBD2

cdr3_aa: CATSWTGNQPQHF
cdr3_nt: TGTGCCACCAGCTGGACAGGGAATCAGCCCCAGCATTTT
j_call: TRBJ1-5
clone_size: NA
v_call: TRBV15
d_call: TRBD1

cdr3_aa: CASKEGRVSQPQHF
cdr3_nt: TGTGCCAGCAAGGAGGGCAGGGTGAGTCAGCCCCAGCATTTT
j_call: TRBJ1-5
clone_size: NA
v_call: TRBV27
d_call: NA

cdr3_aa: CASSLSGVYGYTF
cdr3_nt: TGTGCCAGCAGCTTATCGGGGGTATATGGCTACACCTTC
j_call: TRBJ1-2
clone_size: NA
v_call: TRBV7-9
d_call: NA

cdr3_aa: CASSFGGRAIEQYF
cdr3_nt: TGTGCCAGCAGTTTCGGCGGGAGGGCCATCGAGCAGTACTTC
j_call: TRBJ2-7
clone_size: NA
v_call: TRBV12-3/TRBV12-4
d_call: TRBD2

cdr3_aa: CASSPFTYNEQFF
cdr3_nt: TGTGCCAGCTCACCTTTCACCTACAATGAGCAGTTCTTC
j_call: TRBJ2-1
clone_size: NA
v_call: TRBV18
d_call: NA

cdr3_aa: CASSLTSGISYEQYF
cdr3_nt: TGTGCCAGCAGTCTCACTAGCGGGATCTCCTACGAGCAGTACTTC
j_call: TRBJ2-7
clone_size: NA
v_call: TRBV7-9
d_call: TRBD2

cdr3_aa: CASSLNSAGQGISEAFF
cdr3_nt: TGTGCCAGCAGCTTAAACTCGGCCGGCCAGGGGATATCTGAAGCTTTCTTT
j_call: TRBJ1-1
clone_size: NA
v_call: TRBV7-2
d_call: NA

cdr3_aa: CASSLRRLRNQPQHF
cdr3_nt: TGTGCCAGCAGTTTACGGCGACTGAGAAATCAGCCCCAGCATTTT
j_call: TRBJ1-5
clone_size: NA
v_call: TRBV27
d_call: NA

cdr3_aa: CASSSTGGPQPQHF
cdr3_nt: TGTGCCAGCAGCTCGACAGGGGGCCCTCAGCCCCAGCATTTT
j_call: TRBJ1-5
clone_size: NA
v_call: TRBV7-2
d_call: TRBD1

cdr3_aa: CASSLTSGIGGANVLTF
cdr3_nt: TGTGCCAGCTCTTTGACTAGCGGGATTGGTGGGGCCAACGTCCTGACTTTC
j_call: TRBJ2-6
clone_size: NA
v_call: TRBV18
d_call: TRBD2